The TCR beta chain described here comes from a study of blood T cell repertoires in COVID-19. Study-wide context: The study drew acute and convalescent COVID-19 samples from the United States, Italy and Spain. T cells, B-cell-depleted T cells, or PBMCs supplied cDNA or gDNA.

In the study's own analysis: Amplification of reference gene primers provided the estimated nucleated cell counts. Sequencing was performed with immunoSEQ multiplex PCR; in TCRdb, only in-frame clones are kept and a portion is missing. V and J calls and clone size are copied from that table; D and trimming were computed from the DNA. Here the sample spans tens of thousands of clones, approximately 86% being singletons. V lost 5 bases and J 6 bases, leaving 11 bases between the germline ends. CDR3 length equals 12 residues. The chain has TRBV12-3 or TRBV12-4 and TRBJ2-7; D is possibly TRBD1 (5 bases). The receptor's source is a man aged 80 or over with active COVID-19. Sequencing used peripheral blood. The CDR3 DNA follows: TGTGCCAGCAGTCGGTCAGGGTTCGAGCAGTACTTC. Translation gives CASSRSGFEQYF.